The next 5 T cell receptor beta chains were all read from a single sample in a study of shared clonotypes between healthy human individuals. Clones were sequenced by immunoSEQ multiplex PCR, and TCRdb holds only the in-frame ones, with some missing. Seen here are some 2.4 million clones, approximately 93% observed once, and the top ten hold approximately 0.35%. Sequencing was done on a sample of naive CD4+ T cells from PBMCs. Sample subset: CD45RA+ positively selected. Receptor source: a man aged 18 to 30 in good health. Some clones in this sample may be carry-over from other donors' samples.

V usage is TRBV6-6 and J usage is TRBJ2-7; a possible D gene is TRBD2 (6 bases). This CDR3 spans 16 amino acids. The V gene lost 2 bases and the J gene lost 0 bases, with 14 bases spanning the gap. Per the germline V gene, CDR1 is MNHNY and CDR2 is SVGAGI (reference sequence). In nucleotides, the CDR3 is TGTGCCAGCAGTTACGGATTAGCGGAGAGCTCCTACGAGCAGTACTTC. Translated: CASSYGLAESSYEQYF.

The chain links TRBV6-1 to TRBJ2-3; 8 bases line up with TRBD2. In germline, CDR1 is MNHNS, CDR2 SASEGT. J lost 0 bases, V lost 0 bases, and 5 bases had no gene match. This CDR3 contains 17 residues. The CDR3 region is CASSEARGAASTDTQYF. The CDR3, as DNA: TGTGCCAGCAGTGAAGCGCGGGGGGCCGCTAGCACAGATACGCAGTATTTT.

The chain couples TRBV6-6 to TRBJ2-5; 7 nucleotides line up with TRBD2. The junction had 3 bases not matched to a gene; V was cut back by 0 bases and J by 5 bases. In germline, CDR1 is MNHNY, CDR2 SVGAGI (reference sequence). The length of the CDR3 is 14 residues. CDR3 nucleotide sequence: TGTGCCAGCAGTTACTCCACCGGGAGGGAGACCCAGTACTTC. Its translation is CASSYSTGRETQYF.

The rearrangement links TRBV9 to TRBJ1-5, with unresolved D. V was trimmed by 0 bases and J by 7 bases, leaving 8 bases between them. Germline values: CDR1 SGDLS, CDR2 YYNGEE. This CDR3 contains 13 residues. CDR3 sequence (DNA): TGTGCCAGCAGCGTAGACAGTGGCCAGCCCCAGCATTTT. Translating it yields CASSVDSGQPQHF. The whole variable domain, filled in from reference TRBV9 and TRBJ1-5, reads DSGVTQTPKHLITATGQRVTLRCSPRSGDLSVYWYQQSLDQGLQFLIQYYNGEERAKGNILERFSAQQFPDLHSELNLSSLELGDSALYFCASSVDSGQPQHFGDGTRLSIL.

This chain links TRBV27 with TRBJ2-7, with 10 bases fitting TRBD1. Germline assignment: CDR1 MNHEY and CDR2 SMNVEV (reference sequence). The CDR3 is 15 residues long. The J segment lost 6 bases and the V segment lost 7 bases, leaving 12 bases of the junction unmatched. The CDR3 sequence: CASTSWTGGRLEQYF. CDR3 sequence (DNA): TGTGCCAGCACCTCCTGGACAGGGGGTCGACTCGAGCAGTACTTC.